This T cell receptor beta chain was identified during a study of tumor-infiltrating lymphocytes in primary liver carcinoma. The input was 450 to 500 ng total RNA; TCR beta cDNA was made from it with a constant-region primer. Three nested multiplex PCR rounds of slightly modified ARM-PCR generated TCR beta libraries. TCRdb re-called the multiplex PCR reads with MiXCR, one entry per CDR3 protein. The sample lists around 330,000 distinct CDR3 sequences, about 60% occurring once. The researchers obtained blood RNA from unsorted whole blood and also extracted germline DNA. An approximately 3.7-milliliter peripheral blood sample was collected before surgery. Study-level points and caveats: When set against blood, tumors had a significantly higher top-250-clone fraction (p = 0.039).

This clonotype was picked up many times. The antigen is not known. This clonotype was sampled from a man aged 35-49 years with primary liver carcinoma and hepatitis B virus infection. The sequenced sample consisted of peripheral blood.

CDR3: CASSYSTGVASYEQYF. In nucleotides, the CDR3 is TGTGCCAGCAGTTACTCCACAGGGGTCGCCTCCTACGAGCAGTACTTC. The chain recombines TRBV6-5 with TRBJ2-7, with 7 bases identical to TRBD1. Germline CDR1 and CDR2: MNHEY and SVGAGI. CDR3 length: 16 residues. V shed 0 bases and J 0 bases; nucleotides not matched to a gene: 5.